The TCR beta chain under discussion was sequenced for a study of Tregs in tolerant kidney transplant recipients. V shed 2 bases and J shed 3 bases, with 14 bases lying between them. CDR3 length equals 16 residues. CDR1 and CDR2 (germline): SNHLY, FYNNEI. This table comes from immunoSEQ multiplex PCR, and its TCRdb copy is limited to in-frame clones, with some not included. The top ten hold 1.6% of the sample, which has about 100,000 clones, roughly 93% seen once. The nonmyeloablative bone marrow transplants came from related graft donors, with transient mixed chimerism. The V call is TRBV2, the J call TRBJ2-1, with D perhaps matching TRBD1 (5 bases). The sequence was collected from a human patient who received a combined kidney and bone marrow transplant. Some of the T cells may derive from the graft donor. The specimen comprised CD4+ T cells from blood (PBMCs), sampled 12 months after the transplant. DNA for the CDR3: TGTGCCAGCAGTGAAACGAAGGGGCGCGTCTACAATGAGCAGTTCTTC. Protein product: CASSETKGRVYNEQFF.